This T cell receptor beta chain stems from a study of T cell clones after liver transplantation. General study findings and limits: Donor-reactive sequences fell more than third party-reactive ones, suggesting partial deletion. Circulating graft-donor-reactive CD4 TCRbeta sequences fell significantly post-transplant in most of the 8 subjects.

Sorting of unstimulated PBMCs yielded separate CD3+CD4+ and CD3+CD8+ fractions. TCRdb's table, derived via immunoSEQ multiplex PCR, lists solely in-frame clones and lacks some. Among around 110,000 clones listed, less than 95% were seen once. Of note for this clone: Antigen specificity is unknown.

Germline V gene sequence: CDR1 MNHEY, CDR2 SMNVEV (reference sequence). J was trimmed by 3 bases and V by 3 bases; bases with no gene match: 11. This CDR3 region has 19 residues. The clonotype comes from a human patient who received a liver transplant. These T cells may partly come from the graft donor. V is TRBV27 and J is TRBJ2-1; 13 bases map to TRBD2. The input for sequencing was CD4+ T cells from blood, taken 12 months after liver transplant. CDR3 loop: CASSFGFGLAGAGYNEQFF. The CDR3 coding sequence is TGTGCCAGCAGTTTTGGTTTCGGACTAGCGGGAGCTGGCTACAATGAGCAGTTCTTC.